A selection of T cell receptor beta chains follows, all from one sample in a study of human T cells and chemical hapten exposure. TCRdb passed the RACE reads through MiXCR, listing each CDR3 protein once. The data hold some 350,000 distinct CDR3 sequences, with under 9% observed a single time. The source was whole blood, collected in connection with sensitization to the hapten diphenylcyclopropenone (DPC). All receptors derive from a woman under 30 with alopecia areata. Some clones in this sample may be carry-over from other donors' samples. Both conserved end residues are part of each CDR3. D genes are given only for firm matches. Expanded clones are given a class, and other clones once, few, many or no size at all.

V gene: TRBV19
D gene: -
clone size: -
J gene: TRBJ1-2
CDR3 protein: CASSIDRVGYTF
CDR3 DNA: TGTGCCAGTAGTATAGATCGGGTTGGCTACACCTTC

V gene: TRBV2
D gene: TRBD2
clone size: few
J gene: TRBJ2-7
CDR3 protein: CAWDYNYEQYF
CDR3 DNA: TGTGCCTGGGACTATAACTACGAGCAGTACTTC

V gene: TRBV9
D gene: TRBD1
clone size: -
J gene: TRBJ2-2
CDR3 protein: CASSVGGGRTGELFF
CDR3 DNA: TGTGCCAGCAGCGTAGGAGGGGGCCGGACCGGGGAGCTGTTTTTT

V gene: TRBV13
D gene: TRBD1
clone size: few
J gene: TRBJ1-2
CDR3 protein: CASSPGQGTVGYTF
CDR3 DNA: TGTGCCAGCAGCCCGGGACAGGGGACTGTTGGCTACACCTTC

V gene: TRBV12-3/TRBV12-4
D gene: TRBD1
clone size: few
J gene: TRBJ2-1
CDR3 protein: CASSLFGQDDNEQFF
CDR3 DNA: TGTGCCAGCAGTCTGTTCGGACAGGACGACAATGAGCAGTTCTTC

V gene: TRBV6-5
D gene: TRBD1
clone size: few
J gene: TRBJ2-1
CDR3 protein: CASGSPGQGVYEQFF
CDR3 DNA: TGTGCCAGCGGGTCCCCGGGACAGGGAGTCTATGAGCAGTTCTTC

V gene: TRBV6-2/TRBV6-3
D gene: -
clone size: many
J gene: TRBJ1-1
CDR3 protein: CASSYTSPALNTEAFF
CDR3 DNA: TGTGCCAGCAGTTACACCTCACCCGCCCTGAACACTGAAGCTTTCTTT

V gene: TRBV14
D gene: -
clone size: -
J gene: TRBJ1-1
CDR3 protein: CASSQEFWSNTEAFF
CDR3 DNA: TGTGCCAGCAGCCAAGAATTTTGGTCGAACACTGAAGCTTTCTTT

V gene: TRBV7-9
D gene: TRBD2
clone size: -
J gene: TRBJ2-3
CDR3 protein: CASSVLASGAFTDTQYF
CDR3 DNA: TGTGCCAGCAGCGTCCTAGCCAGCGGGGCCTTCACAGATACGCAGTATTTT

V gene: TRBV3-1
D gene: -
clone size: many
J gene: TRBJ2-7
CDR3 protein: CASSQGPSIFPLLYF
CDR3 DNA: TGTGCCAGCAGCCAAGGCCCCTCTATTTTCCCGCTTTTGTACTTC

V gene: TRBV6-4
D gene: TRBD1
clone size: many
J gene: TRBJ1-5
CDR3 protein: CASSEDRGQPQHF
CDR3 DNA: TGTGCCAGCAGTGAGGACAGGGGACAGCCCCAGCATTTT

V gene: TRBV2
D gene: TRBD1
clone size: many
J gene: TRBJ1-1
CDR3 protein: CASTAEGGYLETEAFF
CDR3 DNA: TGTGCCAGCACGGCTGAAGGGGGCTACTTGGAAACTGAAGCTTTCTTT

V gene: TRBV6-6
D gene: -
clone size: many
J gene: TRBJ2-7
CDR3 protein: CASSPSTYEQYF
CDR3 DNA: TGTGCCAGCAGCCCTAGTACCTACGAGCAGTACTTC

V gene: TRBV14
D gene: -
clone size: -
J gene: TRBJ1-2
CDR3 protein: CASRLSVTDGYTF
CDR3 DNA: TGTGCCAGCAGACTATCGGTCACGGATGGCTACACCTTC

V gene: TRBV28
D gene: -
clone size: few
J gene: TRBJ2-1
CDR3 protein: CASSFNRVTLYNEQFF
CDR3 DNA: TGTGCCAGCAGTTTTAACAGGGTCACCCTCTACAATGAGCAGTTCTTC

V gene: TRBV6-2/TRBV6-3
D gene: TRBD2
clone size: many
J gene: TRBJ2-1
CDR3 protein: CASRKSGGAGEQFF
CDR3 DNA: TGTGCCAGCAGGAAAAGCGGGGGGGCCGGTGAGCAGTTCTTC

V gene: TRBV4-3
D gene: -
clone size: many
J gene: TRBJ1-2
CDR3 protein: CASSQGSHYGYTF
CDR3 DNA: TGCGCCAGCAGCCAGGGGAGTCACTATGGCTACACCTTC

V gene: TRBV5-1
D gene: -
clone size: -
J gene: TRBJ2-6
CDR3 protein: CASSFPRGVARSGANVLTF
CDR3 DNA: TGCGCCAGCAGCTTCCCCAGAGGTGTCGCCCGGTCTGGGGCCAACGTCCTGACTTTC

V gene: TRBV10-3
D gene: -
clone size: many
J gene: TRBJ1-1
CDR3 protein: CAISVTGNTEAFF
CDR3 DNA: TGTGCCATCAGTGTCACAGGGAACACTGAAGCTTTCTTT

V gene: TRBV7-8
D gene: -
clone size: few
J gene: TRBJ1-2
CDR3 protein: CASSSHGGSRDPGYTF
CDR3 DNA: TGTGCCAGCAGCTCCCACGGGGGCTCCCGGGATCCCGGCTACACCTTC

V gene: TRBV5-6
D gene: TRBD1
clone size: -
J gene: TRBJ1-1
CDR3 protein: CASSLGTGALNTEAFF
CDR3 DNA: TGTGCCAGCAGCCTAGGGACAGGGGCCTTAAACACTGAAGCTTTCTTT

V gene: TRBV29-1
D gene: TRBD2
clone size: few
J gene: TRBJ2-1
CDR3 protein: CSVGGGPLSYNEQFF
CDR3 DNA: TGCAGCGTTGGCGGGGGGCCCCTTTCTTACAATGAGCAGTTCTTC

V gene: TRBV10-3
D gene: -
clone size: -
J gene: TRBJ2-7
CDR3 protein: CAISEGQGLDEQYF
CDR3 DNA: TGTGCCATCAGTGAGGGGCAGGGCTTGGATGAGCAGTACTTC

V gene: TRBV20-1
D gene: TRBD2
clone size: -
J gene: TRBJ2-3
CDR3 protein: CSARARLAQRTDTQYF
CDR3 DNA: TGCAGTGCTAGAGCACGACTAGCCCAGAGAACAGATACGCAGTATTTT

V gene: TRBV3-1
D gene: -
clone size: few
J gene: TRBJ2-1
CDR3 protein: CASSQQGGEQFF
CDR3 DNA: TGTGCCAGCAGCCAGCAAGGCGGTGAGCAGTTCTTC